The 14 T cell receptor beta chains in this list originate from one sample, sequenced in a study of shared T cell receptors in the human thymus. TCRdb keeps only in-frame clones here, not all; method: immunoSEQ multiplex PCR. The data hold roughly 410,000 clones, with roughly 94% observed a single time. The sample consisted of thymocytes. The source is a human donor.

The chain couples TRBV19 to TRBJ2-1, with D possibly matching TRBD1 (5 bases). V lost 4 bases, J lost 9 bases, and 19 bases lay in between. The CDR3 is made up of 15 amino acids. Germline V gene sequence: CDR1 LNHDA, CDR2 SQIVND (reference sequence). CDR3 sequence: CASSTLGQGKTEQFF. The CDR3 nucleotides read TGTGCCAGTAGTACCCTGGGGCAGGGAAAGACTGAGCAGTTCTTC.

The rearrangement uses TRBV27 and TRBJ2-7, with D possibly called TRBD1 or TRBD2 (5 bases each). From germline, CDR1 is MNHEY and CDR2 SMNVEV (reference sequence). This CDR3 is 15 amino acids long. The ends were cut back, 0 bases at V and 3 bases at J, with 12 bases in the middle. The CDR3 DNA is TGTGCCAGCAGTTTATCGAACGAGGGGATCTACGAGCAGTACTTC. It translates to CASSLSNEGIYEQYF.

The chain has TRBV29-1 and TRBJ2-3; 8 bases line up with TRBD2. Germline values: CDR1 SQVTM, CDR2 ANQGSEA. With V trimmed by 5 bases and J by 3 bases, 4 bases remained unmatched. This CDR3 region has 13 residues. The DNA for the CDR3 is TGCAGCGTTAGCGGGAGATTAACAGATACGCAGTATTTT. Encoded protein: CSVSGRLTDTQYF.

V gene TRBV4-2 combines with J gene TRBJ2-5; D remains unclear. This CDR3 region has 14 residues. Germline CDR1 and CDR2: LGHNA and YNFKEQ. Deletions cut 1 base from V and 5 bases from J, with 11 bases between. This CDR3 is CASSQGPWAETQYF. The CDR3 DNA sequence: TGTGCCAGCAGCCAAGGGCCTTGGGCGGAGACCCAGTACTTC.

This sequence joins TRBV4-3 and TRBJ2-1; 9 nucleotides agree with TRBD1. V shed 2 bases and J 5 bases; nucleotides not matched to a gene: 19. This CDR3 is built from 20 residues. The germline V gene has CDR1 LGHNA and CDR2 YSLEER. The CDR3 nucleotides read TGCGCCAGCAGCCAATATAGATCGGCATGGGACAGGGTGACCCACAATGAGCAGTTCTTC. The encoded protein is CASSQYRSAWDRVTHNEQFF.

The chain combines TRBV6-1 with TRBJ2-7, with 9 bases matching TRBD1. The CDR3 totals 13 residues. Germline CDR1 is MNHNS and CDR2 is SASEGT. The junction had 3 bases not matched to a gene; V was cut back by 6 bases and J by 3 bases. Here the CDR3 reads CASRVTGGYEQYF. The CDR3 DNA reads TGTGCCAGCAGGGTGACAGGGGGCTACGAGCAGTACTTC.

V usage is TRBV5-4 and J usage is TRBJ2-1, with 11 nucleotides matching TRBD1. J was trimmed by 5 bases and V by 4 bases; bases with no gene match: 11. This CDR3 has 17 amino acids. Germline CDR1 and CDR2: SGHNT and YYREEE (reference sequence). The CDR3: CASSTPQGQGVDNEQFF. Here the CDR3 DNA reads TGTGCCAGCAGCACCCCACAGGGACAGGGGGTAGACAATGAGCAGTTCTTC.

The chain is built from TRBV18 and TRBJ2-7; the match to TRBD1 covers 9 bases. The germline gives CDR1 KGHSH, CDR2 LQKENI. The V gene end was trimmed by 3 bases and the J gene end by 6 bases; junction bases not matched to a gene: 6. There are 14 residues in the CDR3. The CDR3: CASSPRGQGFEQYF. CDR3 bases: TGTGCCAGCTCACCCCGGGGACAGGGTTTCGAGCAGTACTTC. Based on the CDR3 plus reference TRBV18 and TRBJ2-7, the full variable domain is NAGVMQNPRHLVRRRGQEARLRCSPMKGHSHVYWYRQLPEEGLKFMVYLQKENIIDESGMPKERFSAEFPKEGPSILRIQQVVRGDSAAYFCASSPRGQGFEQYFGPGTRLTVT.

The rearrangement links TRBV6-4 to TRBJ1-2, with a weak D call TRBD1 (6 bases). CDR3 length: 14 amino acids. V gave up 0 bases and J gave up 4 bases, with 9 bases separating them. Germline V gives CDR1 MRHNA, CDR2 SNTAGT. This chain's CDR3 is CASSDSGQIYGYTF. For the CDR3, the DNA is TGTGCCAGCAGTGACTCGGGACAAATCTATGGCTACACCTTC.

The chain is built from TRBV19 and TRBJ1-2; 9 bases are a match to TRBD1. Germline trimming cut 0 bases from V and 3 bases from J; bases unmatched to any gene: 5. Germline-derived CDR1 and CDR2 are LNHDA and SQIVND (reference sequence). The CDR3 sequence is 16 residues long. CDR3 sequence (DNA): TGTGCCAGTAGTATAGAAGGACAGGGGAGATACTATGGCTACACCTTC. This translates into CASSIEGQGRYYGYTF.

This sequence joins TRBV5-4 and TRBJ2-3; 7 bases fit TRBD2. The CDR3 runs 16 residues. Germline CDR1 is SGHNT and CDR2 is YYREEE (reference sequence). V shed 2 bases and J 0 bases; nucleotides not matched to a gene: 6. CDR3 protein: CASSLLAGRSTDTQYF. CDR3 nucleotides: TGTGCCAGCAGCTTACTCGCCGGGAGGAGCACAGATACGCAGTATTTT.

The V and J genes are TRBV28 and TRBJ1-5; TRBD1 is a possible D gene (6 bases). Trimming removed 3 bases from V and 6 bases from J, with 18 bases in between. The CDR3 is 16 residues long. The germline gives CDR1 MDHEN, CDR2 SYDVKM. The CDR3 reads CASSFFRGRGGQPQHF. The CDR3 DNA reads TGTGCCAGCAGTTTTTTCCGGGGGAGGGGGGGTCAGCCCCAGCATTTT.

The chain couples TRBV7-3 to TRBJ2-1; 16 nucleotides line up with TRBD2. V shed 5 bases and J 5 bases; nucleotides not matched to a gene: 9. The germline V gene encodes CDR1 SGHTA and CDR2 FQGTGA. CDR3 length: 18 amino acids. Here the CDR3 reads CASSPKGTSGRADNEQFF. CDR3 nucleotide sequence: TGTGCCAGCAGCCCTAAGGGGACTAGCGGGAGGGCCGACAATGAGCAGTTCTTC.

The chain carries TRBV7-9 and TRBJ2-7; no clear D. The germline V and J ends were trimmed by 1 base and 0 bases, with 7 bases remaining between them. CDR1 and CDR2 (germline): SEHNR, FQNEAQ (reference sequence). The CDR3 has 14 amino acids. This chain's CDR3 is CASSLVAPSYEQYF. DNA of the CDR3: TGTGCCAGCAGCTTAGTGGCACCCTCCTACGAGCAGTACTTC. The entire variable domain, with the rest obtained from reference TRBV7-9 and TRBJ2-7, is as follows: DTGVSQNPRHKITKRGQNVTFRCDPISEHNRLYWYRQTLGQGPEFLTYFQNEAQLEKSRLLSDRFSAERPKGSFSTLEIQRTEQGDSAMYLCASSLVAPSYEQYFGPGTRLTVT.